This T cell receptor (beta chain) was identified in a study of metastatic and nonmetastatic thyroid tumors. Study-wide background: The study looked at repertoires side by side in blood and in tumor or nodule tissue from malignant and benign thyroid patients. General study results and limits: When malignant thyroid tumors were compared with benign nodules, TCR beta diversity was reportedly significantly higher in the malignant tumors. This held in both blood and tumor samples.

No patient had received any treatment before thyroid surgery. Between the trimmed V and J ends, which lost 7 bases and 9 bases, there was a span of 26 bases. This CDR3 is built from 16 residues. Germline V gives CDR1 SGHRS, CDR2 YFSETQ. In the study's own analysis: A distant-metastasis classifier for papillary thyroid cancer was built using CDR3 differences across clinicopathological groups. TCRdb used MiXCR to call clones anew from the PCR reads. What appears here as the V and J calls and clone size reflects TCRdb's work, not the paper's. The sample shows roughly 48,000 clones, less than 25% of them seen only once. This clone was observed at least ten times. What it recognizes is unknown.

This sequence joins TRBV5-1 and TRBJ2-1; maybe TRBD2 (6 bases). Sequencing used blood. The TCR was taken from a male donor with papillary thyroid cancer or a benign thyroid nodule (not recorded which). Some clones in this sample may be carry-over from other donors' samples. Here the CDR3 reads CASRLFAGTSPSEQFF. CDR3 coding DNA: TGCGCCAGCCGACTCTTTGCCGGGACTTCCCCAAGTGAGCAGTTCTTC.